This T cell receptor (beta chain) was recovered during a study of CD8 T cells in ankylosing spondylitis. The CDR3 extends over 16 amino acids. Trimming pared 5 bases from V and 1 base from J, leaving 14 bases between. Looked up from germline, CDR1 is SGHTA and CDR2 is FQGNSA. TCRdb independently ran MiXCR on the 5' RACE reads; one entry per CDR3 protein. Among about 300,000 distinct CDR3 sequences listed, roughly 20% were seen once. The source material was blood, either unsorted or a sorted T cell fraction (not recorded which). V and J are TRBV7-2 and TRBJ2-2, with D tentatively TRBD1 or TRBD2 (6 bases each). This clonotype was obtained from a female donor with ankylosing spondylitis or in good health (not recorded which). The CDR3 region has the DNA TGTGCCAGCAGCCCCCTTGGGGGGCGGAACACCGGGGAGCTGTTTTTT. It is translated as CASSPLGGRNTGELFF.